Listed here are 18 T cell receptor beta chains from one sample, sequenced in a study of T cells in Graves' hyperthyroidism and ophthalmopathy (dated by TCRdb to between 2018 and 2021). To prepare the library, multiplex PCR was applied. The instrument given in TCRdb is Illumina HiSeq 2000. The TCR beta CDR3 regions were amplified from the RNA transcripts. The TCR CDR3 was subjected to a first round of RT-PCR using the HTBI primer set and the Qiagen OneStep RT-PCR kit. TCRdb took the public reads, trimmed them with fastp at Q25, ran MiXCR for clone calling and kept in-frame beta chains. Identical CDR3 proteins give one entry, which carries the most common genes and DNA. Within this sample are around 340,000 distinct CDR3 sequences, with over 15% of them counted one time only. The ten largest clones take up around 47% of the sample. The sequencing sample was made of blood. The receptors come from a woman aged 50 to 60 with Graves' hyperthyroidism.

This clonotype was seen more than once but under ten times. J is TRBJ2-7 and V is TRBV20-1, with a tentative D call TRBD1 (6 bases). Trimming left V 1 base short and J 3 bases short, with 19 bases between. Germline CDR1 and CDR2: DFQATT and SNEGSKA (reference sequence). CDR3 length equals 16 residues. The CDR3 protein is CSARANAGTKFYEQYF. For the CDR3, the DNA is TGCAGTGCTAGAGCAAATGCCGGGACAAAGTTCTACGAGCAGTACTTC.

This clonotype was detected ten times or more. The CDR3 protein is CAWIRVGVGTEAFF. CDR3 DNA: TGTGCCTGGATCAGGGTAGGGGTGGGGACTGAAGCTTTCTTT. The gene calls are TRBV30 and TRBJ1-1; TRBD1 might be the D (5 bases). V lost 4 bases, J lost 5 bases, and 17 bases lay in between. The CDR3 is made up of 14 amino acids. Germline CDR1 reads GTSNPN; CDR2 reads SVGIG (reference sequence).

This chain links TRBV10-3 with TRBJ1-5; possibly TRBD1 for D (5 bases). Germline CDR1 ENHRY, CDR2 SYGVKD. This CDR3 is built from 15 residues. V was pared by 4 bases and J by 0 bases, with 10 bases between. As DNA, the CDR3 is TGTGCCATCAGTGGTGGGGCCGATAGCAATCAGCCCCAGCATTTT. It specifies CAISGGADSNQPQHF.

Details on this clonotype: This may be a read error, as it is one base from a much larger clone. The chain carries TRBV30 and TRBJ1-5; D uncertain. The length of the CDR3 is 13 residues. The germline V gene has CDR1 GTSNPN and CDR2 SVGIG (reference sequence). The CDR3 DNA reads as TGTGCCCGGAGTCGTTCCCCCCTAGCGCCCCAGCATTTT. Amino acid sequence: CARSRSPLAPQHF.

This clonotype was seen repeatedly, ten times or more. The chain is built from TRBV7-2 and TRBJ2-1; the match to TRBD2 covers 10 bases. The CDR3 totals 15 residues. Germline CDR1 is SGHTA and CDR2 is FQGNSA. Germline trimming cut 0 bases from V and 9 bases from J; bases unmatched to any gene: 5. The CDR3 coding sequence is TGTGCCAGCAGCTTAGCGCTAGCGGGAGAACTTGAGCAGTTCTTC. It encodes CASSLALAGELEQFF.

CDR3 sequence (DNA): TGCAGCGTTTTCGGACTAGAAAACTACGAGCAGTACTTC. Its translation is CSVFGLENYEQYF. The V call is TRBV29-1, the J call TRBJ2-7; 7 nucleotides align to TRBD2. The germline CDR1 and CDR2 sequences are SQVTM and ANQGSEA. The CDR3 is 13 residues long. After removal of 5 bases from V and 3 bases from J, the junction contained 7 bases not matched to a gene.

This sequence joins TRBV11-3 and TRBJ2-5, with D tentatively TRBD2 (6 bases). Germline-derived CDR1 and CDR2 are SGHNT and YENEEA. The germline V and J ends were trimmed by 8 bases and 2 bases, with 18 bases remaining between them. The CDR3 spans 15 residues. The CDR3 region has the DNA TGTGCCAGCTCCGGGGGTAGCGCAGTTCAAGAGACCCAGTACTTC. The encoded protein is CASSGGSAVQETQYF. The whole variable domain, remainder taken from reference TRBV11-3 and TRBJ2-5, is EAGVVQSPRYKIIEKKQPVAFWCNPISGHNTLYWYLQNLGQGPELLIRYENEEAVDDSQLPKDRFSAERLKGVDSTLKIQPAELGDSAVYLCASSGGSAVQETQYFGPGTRLLVL.

About this clonotype: A read error may explain this, as a much larger clone is one base away. The chain joins TRBV5-6 to TRBJ2-5, with D tentatively TRBD2 (6 bases). V dropped 4 bases and J dropped 7 bases, with 11 bases sitting between them. This CDR3 is 12 amino acids long. In germline, CDR1 is SGHDT, CDR2 YYEEEE. This CDR3 reads CASSPGGRTQYF. The CDR3, as DNA: TGTGCCAGCAGCCCCGGGGGACGGACCCAGTACTTC.

This sequence joins TRBV24-1 and TRBJ2-5; perhaps TRBD1 as D (6 bases). Germline CDR1 KGHDR, CDR2 SFDVKD. Trimming shortened V by 3 bases and J by 5 bases, and 12 bases separated the two germline ends. This CDR3 has 14 residues. The CDR3 bases are TGTGCCACCAGTGATCCAGGGACAAGGGAGACCCAGTACTTC. It translates to CATSDPGTRETQYF.

The sample holds many counts of this clonotype. V is TRBV28 and J is TRBJ2-7; 7 bases are a match to TRBD2. The CDR3 spans 17 residues. Germline CDR1 is MDHEN and CDR2 is SYDVKM. Unmatched junction bases numbered 14, after V lost 3 bases and J lost 3 bases. Here the CDR3 DNA reads TGTGCCAGCAGTTTGAGTCTTCGTACAGCGGGGAACTACGAGCAGTACTTC. Translated, it gives CASSLSLRTAGNYEQYF.

This clonotype was counted ten times or more. As DNA, the CDR3 is TGTGCCAGCAGCTTGGGACAGGTGAATTCACCCCTCCACTTT. It yields the protein CASSLGQVNSPLHF. V usage is TRBV5-6 and J usage is TRBJ1-6; the D gene is possibly TRBD1 (6 bases). With 0 bases removed from V and 7 bases from J, the gap between germline ends came to 8 bases. The CDR3 is made up of 14 amino acids. In germline, CDR1 is SGHDT, CDR2 YYEEEE.

The V and J genes are TRBV12-3 or TRBV12-4 and TRBJ2-2; D remains unclear. V dropped 6 bases and J dropped 3 bases, with 20 bases sitting between them. The CDR3 is 17 amino acids. In DNA, the CDR3 is TGTGCCAGCAGGGAGAGTTTTACATTTCGGGACACCGGGGAGCTGTTTTTT. Its protein is CASRESFTFRDTGELFF.

This clonotype was found once. The genes are TRBV12-3 or TRBV12-4 and TRBJ2-7, with D perhaps given as TRBD1 or TRBD2 (5 bases each). The CDR3 contains 16 residues. V was clipped by 6 bases and J by 2 bases, with 20 bases between them. CDR3 amino acids: CASSTTGTPLPYEQYF. The CDR3 DNA sequence: TGTGCCAGCAGCACGACCGGGACGCCGCTCCCCTACGAGCAGTACTTC.

This clonotype has a handful of counts. The chain joins TRBV2 to TRBJ2-5; TRBD2 aligns across 9 bases. CDR1 and CDR2 (germline): SNHLY, FYNNEI. This CDR3 contains 15 residues. With 6 bases clipped from V and 5 bases from J, the junction kept 10 bases outside the gene matches. CDR3 region: CASRLLAGSQETQYF. In DNA form, the CDR3 reads TGTGCCAGCAGGCTTCTAGCGGGGTCTCAGGAGACCCAGTACTTC.

Many counts were recorded for this clonotype. The V call is TRBV27, the J call TRBJ1-5; possibly TRBD1 for D (6 bases). There are 14 residues in the CDR3. The V and J ends lost 6 bases and 9 bases respectively, with 18 bases between them. Germline CDR1 reads MNHEY; CDR2 reads SMNVEV (reference sequence). CDR3: CASSRQDGVGPQHF. DNA of the CDR3: TGTGCCAGCAGCCGACAGGATGGCGTGGGGCCCCAGCATTTT.

The V call is TRBV7-9, the J call TRBJ2-3; 9 bases agree with TRBD1. Germline V lookup: CDR1 SEHNR, CDR2 FQNEAQ (reference sequence). This CDR3 spans 16 amino acids. V shed 5 bases and J 4 bases; nucleotides not matched to a gene: 10. CDR3 in DNA: TGTGCCAGCAGCCACCCCCGGGACAGGGACGCAGATACGCAGTATTTT. This codes for CASSHPRDRDADTQYF.

This clonotype was counted only a few times. The chain employs TRBV4-1 and TRBJ1-6, with D unresolved. The V and J ends lost 10 bases and 6 bases respectively, with 22 bases between them. The CDR3 spans 16 residues. Germline V gene lookup returns CDR1 MGHRA and CDR2 YSYEKL. CDR3 sequence: CANVSAPKPLNSPLHF. The DNA of the CDR3 is TGCGCCAACGTGTCGGCGCCGAAGCCGCTTAATTCACCCCTCCACTTT.

This clonotype was counted many times. The genes are TRBV11-1 and TRBJ2-7; 10 bases line up with TRBD1. V shed 5 bases, J shed 2 bases, and the junction held 6 bases outside the gene matches. CDR1 is SGHAT and CDR2 is FQDESV in the germline V gene (reference sequence). The CDR3 is 15 residues long. The CDR3 DNA reads as TGTGCCAGCAGCCACCCGGGACAGGGGACCTACGAGCAGTACTTC. This encodes CASSHPGQGTYEQYF.